Presented here are 16 T cell receptor beta chains from one specimen sequenced in a study of shared clonotypes between healthy human individuals (dated by TCRdb to 2019 to 2021). Receptors were amplified or captured by the immunoSEQ multiplex PCR assay. Drawn from immuneACCESS, this table holds only the in-frame rearrangements with V and J called that TCRdb kept. Clones are partly lost; checked studies trace under half to an unresolved V gene and leave the rest unexplained. Present in this sample are approximately 2.1 million clones, about 92% of which were seen just once. The ten largest clones add up to 0.3% to 0.4% of the sample. Material: naive CD4+ T cells from PBMCs. This specimen's cell subset or site label, interpreted: CD45RA+ positively selected. The receptor source for this set is a man aged 18-30 years in good health. Some clones in this sample may be carry-over from other donors' samples.

V gene TRBV6-1 combines with J gene TRBJ1-5; D ambiguous. The germline V gene encodes CDR1 MNHNS and CDR2 SASEGT. This CDR3 contains 15 residues. The ends were cut back, 2 bases at V and 7 bases at J, with 15 bases in the middle. For the CDR3, the DNA is TGTGCCAGCAGTGAATCTACATACGGTCCGCAGCCCCAGCATTTT. Amino acid sequence: CASSESTYGPQPQHF.

This chain links TRBV5-6 with TRBJ2-2; 7 positions agree with TRBD1. Germline V gene sequence: CDR1 SGHDT, CDR2 YYEEEE. Trimming at V came to 6 bases and at J to 5 bases, leaving 13 bases not matched to a gene. The CDR3 sequence is 16 residues long. In DNA, the CDR3 is TGTGCCAGCAAAATGTGGGACAGCCCCCAAACCGGGGAGCTGTTTTTT. Its protein product is CASKMWDSPQTGELFF.

This clone is a singleton in its sample. The gene calls are TRBV9 and TRBJ2-2, with D tentatively TRBD1 (5 bases). The CDR3 covers 16 residues. Germline V CDR1 and CDR2: SGDLS, YYNGEE. Trimming cost V 2 bases and J 3 bases, with 14 bases left between them. CDR3 amino acids: CASSVKRQGDTGELFF. CDR3 nucleotide sequence: TGTGCCAGCAGCGTGAAGAGGCAGGGCGACACCGGGGAGCTGTTTTTT.

This clone was detected once. The chain carries TRBV7-9 and TRBJ2-5; D perhaps matches TRBD2 (5 bases). V was cut by 5 bases and J by 5 bases, with 12 bases left in between. The CDR3 runs to 13 residues. Germline CDR1 is SEHNR and CDR2 is FQNEAQ (reference sequence). CDR3 sequence reads: CASSRGSAETQYF. CDR3 sequence (DNA): TGTGCCAGCAGCCGCGGGTCCGCGGAGACCCAGTACTTC.

J is TRBJ2-7 and V is TRBV14, with D possibly being TRBD2 (6 bases). The CDR3 consists of 19 residues. V lost 0 bases, J lost 4 bases, and 25 bases lay in between. Germline values: CDR1 SGHDN, CDR2 FVKESK. For the CDR3, the DNA is TGTGCCAGCAGCCAAGATCCCTACGATTGGGGGACGGGAGAATACGAGCAGTACTTC. The encoded protein is CASSQDPYDWGTGEYEQYF.

The V and J genes are TRBV11-3 and TRBJ2-1; maybe TRBD2 (7 bases). The V end lost 6 bases, the J end lost 3 bases, and 18 bases lay between the germline ends. The CDR3 runs to 16 residues. Germline-derived CDR1 and CDR2 are SGHNT and YENEEA. CDR3 DNA: TGTGCCAGCAGTTCCGGCGGGGAGGGGGGCTACAATGAGCAGTTCTTC. Encoded protein: CASSSGGEGGYNEQFF.

The V and J genes are TRBV19 and TRBJ2-7, with 7 bases that match TRBD2. The CDR3 is 15 amino acids. The V gene end was trimmed by 3 bases and the J gene end by 7 bases; junction bases not matched to a gene: 12. Germline CDR1 reads LNHDA; CDR2 reads SQIVND (reference sequence). The CDR3 region is CASSISASGPREQYF. The CDR3 DNA is TGTGCCAGTAGTATCTCGGCTAGCGGTCCGAGGGAGCAGTACTTC.

The chain employs TRBV30 and TRBJ2-3; TRBD2 aligns across 7 bases. CDR1 is GTSNPN and CDR2 is SVGIG in the germline V gene (reference sequence). The CDR3 totals 14 residues. The ends lost 2 bases at V and 0 bases at J; junction bases unmatched: 2. CDR3 DNA: TGTGCCTGGAGTTGGGGGGGAAGCACAGATACGCAGTATTTT. Encoded protein: CAWSWGGSTDTQYF.

V usage is TRBV28 and J usage is TRBJ1-5, with 8 bases aligning to TRBD1. J gave up 2 bases and V 5 bases, and 11 bases lay outside the gene matches. CDR3 size: 17 residues. Germline CDR1 and CDR2: MDHEN and SYDVKM. CDR3 in amino acids: CASSPIQGGAGNQPQHF. The CDR3, as DNA: TGTGCCAGCAGTCCTATACAGGGGGGGGCTGGCAATCAGCCCCAGCATTTT.

This chain uses TRBV7-2 with TRBJ1-4; no firm D call. CDR3 length equals 14 residues. Trimming removed 6 bases from V and 3 bases from J, with 11 bases in between. Germline lookup yields CDR1 SGHTA and CDR2 FQGNSA. The CDR3 DNA reads TGTGCCAGCAGTCCTTTTTTGGCTAATGAAAAACTGTTTTTT. This sequence encodes CASSPFLANEKLFF.

The chain uses TRBV9 and TRBJ2-7; 10 bases agree with TRBD2. The V segment lost 3 bases and the J segment 2 bases; nucleotides outside the gene matches: 5. The CDR3 has 15 amino acids. Germline V CDR1 and CDR2: SGDLS, YYNGEE. The CDR3 sequence is CASSAQREGPYEQYF. DNA for the CDR3: TGTGCCAGCAGCGCCCAGCGGGAGGGCCCCTACGAGCAGTACTTC. The complete variable domain, with remaining parts taken from reference TRBV9 and TRBJ2-7, reads DSGVTQTPKHLITATGQRVTLRCSPRSGDLSVYWYQQSLDQGLQFLIQYYNGEERAKGNILERFSAQQFPDLHSELNLSSLELGDSALYFCASSAQREGPYEQYFGPGTRLTVT.

The chain links TRBV4-1 to TRBJ1-2; 9 bases line up with TRBD1. V lost 3 bases, J lost 8 bases, and 16 bases stayed unmatched. Per the germline V gene, CDR1 is MGHRA and CDR2 is YSYEKL. The CDR3 runs 17 residues. For the CDR3, the DNA is TGCGCCAGCAGCCACCCCCTTGGGTTCGGGACAGGGAAAGGCTACACCTTC. This encodes CASSHPLGFGTGKGYTF.

The chain carries TRBV7-2 and TRBJ2-7; D not certain. The germline V gene has CDR1 SGHTA and CDR2 FQGNSA. This CDR3 has 15 residues. The V end was cut by 1 base, the J end by 2 bases, with 12 bases between. The CDR3 reads CASSLVGRGTYEQYF. The CDR3 nucleotides read TGTGCCAGCAGCTTAGTAGGACGTGGGACCTACGAGCAGTACTTC.

Points on this clone: Other DNA sequences in the same sample also yield this CDR3. The CDR3 loop is CASSLDWGTYEQYF. The CDR3 coding sequence is TGTGCCAGCAGCTTAGACTGGGGGACCTACGAGCAGTACTTC. This chain uses TRBV7-2 with TRBJ2-7; D may match TRBD1 or TRBD2 (5 bases each). This CDR3 is 14 amino acids long. V lost 1 base and J 2 bases, leaving 9 bases between the germline ends. CDR1 is SGHTA, CDR2 FQGNSA, per germline. The full variable domain, with the rest looked up from reference TRBV7-2 and TRBJ2-7, is GAGVSQSPSNKVTEKGKDVELRCDPISGHTALYWYRQSLGQGLEFLIYFQGNSAPDKSGLPSDRFSAERTGGSVSTLTIQRTQQEDSAVYLCASSLDWGTYEQYFGPGTRLTVT.

The chain employs TRBV30 and TRBJ2-2; D call uncertain. There are 12 residues in the CDR3. V dropped 2 bases and J dropped 4 bases, with 5 bases sitting between them. Germline V gene data show CDR1 as GTSNPN and CDR2 as SVGIG (reference sequence). The CDR3 DNA reads as TGTGCCTGGAGTTTAGTCACCGGGGAGCTGTTTTTT. Its translation is CAWSLVTGELFF.

The chain joins TRBV20-1 to TRBJ1-1; 8 bases map to TRBD1. With V trimmed by 3 bases and J by 11 bases, 5 bases remained unmatched. CDR1 is DFQATT and CDR2 is SNEGSKA in the germline V gene (reference sequence). There are 11 residues in the CDR3. The CDR3 region is CSARRQGLAFF. The CDR3 DNA reads TGCAGTGCTAGGCGACAGGGGTTGGCTTTCTTT.